The source of this TCR beta chain is a study of blood T cell repertoires in COVID-19. Study details: Whether acute or convalescent, the COVID-19 samples came from the United States, Italy and Spain. From T cells, B-cell-depleted T cells, or PBMCs came the material, which was cDNA or gDNA.

As handled by the study authors: Counts of nucleated cells, estimated from reference gene primer amplification, were obtained. Repertoires were generated with immunoSEQ multiplex PCR, while TCRdb's copy carries only in-frame clones and drops some. Clone size and V and J calls were adopted from that table, with D and trimming inferred from the DNA. The profile shows tens of thousands of clones, approximately 84% of them singletons. The sequenced sample consisted of peripheral blood. The receptor was derived from an older man with active COVID-19.

The CDR3 protein is CASSPGQGAQMVNTEAFF. CDR3 in DNA: TGTGCCAGCAGCCCCGGACAGGGGGCGCAAATGGTGAACACTGAAGCTTTCTTT. This chain connects TRBV28 to TRBJ1-1; 11 bases agree with TRBD1. With 6 bases clipped from V and 0 bases from J, the junction kept 12 bases outside the gene matches. The CDR3 runs to 18 residues. Germline V gene data show CDR1 as MDHEN and CDR2 as SYDVKM.